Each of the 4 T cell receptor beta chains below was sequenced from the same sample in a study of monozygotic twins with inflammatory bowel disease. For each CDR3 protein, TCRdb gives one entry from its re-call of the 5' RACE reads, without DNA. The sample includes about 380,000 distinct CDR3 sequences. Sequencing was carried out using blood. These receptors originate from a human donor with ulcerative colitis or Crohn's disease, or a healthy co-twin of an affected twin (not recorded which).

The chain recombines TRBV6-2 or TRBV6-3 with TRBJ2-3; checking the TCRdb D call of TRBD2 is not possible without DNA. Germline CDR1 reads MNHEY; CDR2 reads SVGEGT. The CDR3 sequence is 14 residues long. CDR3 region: CASRSGGREYTQYF.

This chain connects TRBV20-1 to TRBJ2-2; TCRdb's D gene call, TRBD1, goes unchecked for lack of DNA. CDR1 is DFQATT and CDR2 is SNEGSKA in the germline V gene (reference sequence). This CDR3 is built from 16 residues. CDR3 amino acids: CSAMVPRGANTGELFF.

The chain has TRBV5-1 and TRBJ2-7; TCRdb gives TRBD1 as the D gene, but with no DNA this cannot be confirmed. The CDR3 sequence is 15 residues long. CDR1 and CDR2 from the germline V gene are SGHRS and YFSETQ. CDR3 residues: CASSRDRGQVYEQYF.

CDR3 residues: CASSPLLQGSNSPGELFF. The chain couples TRBV18 to TRBJ2-2; TCRdb selects TRBD1, and the lack of DNA leaves this call unchecked. CDR1 and CDR2 from the germline V gene are KGHSH and LQKENI. The CDR3 has 18 residues.